These 18 T cell receptor beta chains came from one sample sequenced in a study of T cells after yellow fever vaccination. TCRdb reanalysed the 5' RACE reads using MiXCR and keeps one entry per CDR3 protein. This sample has over 110,000 distinct CDR3 sequences, with 6.5% to 8.5% found just once. Sequenced here: CD4+ T cells sorted from PBMCs, sampled 5 days after the yellow fever booster vaccination. The source is a man aged 30-40 years who received the YFV17D yellow fever vaccine.

This rearrangement joins TRBV4-3 to TRBJ1-1, with 8 bases that match TRBD1. From germline, CDR1 is LGHNA and CDR2 YSLEER. Unmatched junction bases numbered 10, after V lost 4 bases and J lost 6 bases. CDR3 length: 15 residues. The CDR3: CASSRETGVKAEAFF. The CDR3 bases are TGCGCCAGCAGCCGAGAGACAGGGGTGAAGGCTGAAGCTTTCTTT.

This clonotype appeared many times. V gene TRBV13 combines with J gene TRBJ2-2, with D possibly being TRBD1 (5 bases). This CDR3 has 17 amino acids. Germline lookup yields CDR1 PRHDT and CDR2 FYEKMQ (reference sequence). Trimming shortened V by 5 bases and J by 5 bases, and 21 bases separated the two germline ends. DNA for the CDR3: TGTGCCAGCAGCCCGCTGGCCGGGTCCAGGGAAACCGGGGAGCTGTTTTTT. The encoded protein is CASSPLAGSRETGELFF.

This clonotype was seen repeatedly, ten times or more. The J gene is TRBJ1-5, the V gene TRBV28; TRBD1 aligns across 8 bases. V lost 6 bases, J lost 1 base, and 8 bases stayed unmatched. Germline lookup yields CDR1 MDHEN and CDR2 SYDVKM. The CDR3 is made up of 16 amino acids. The CDR3 is CASRNPGQGSNQPQHF. The CDR3 DNA reads as TGTGCCAGCAGGAATCCTGGACAGGGAAGCAATCAGCCCCAGCATTTT.

The J gene is TRBJ1-2, the V gene TRBV21-1; the table's D gene call, TRBD1, was not cross checked with the DNA. TRBV21-1 is a recognized pseudogene. This CDR3 spans 12 amino acids. CDR3 residues: CASSKDSGGYTF. DNA of the CDR3: TGTGCCAGCAGCAAAGATTCGGGAGGCTACACCTTC.

This clonotype was detected ten times or more. The chain is built from TRBV9 and TRBJ1-5; 10 positions agree with TRBD1. The CDR3 extends over 15 amino acids. CDR1 is SGDLS and CDR2 is YYNGEE in the germline V gene. V shed 0 bases and J 7 bases; nucleotides not matched to a gene: 4. CDR3 in DNA: TGTGCCAGCAGCGTAGCCGGGACAGGGGACCAGCCCCAGCATTTT. Translated: CASSVAGTGDQPQHF.

This clonotype occurred many times. This chain connects TRBV19 to TRBJ2-6; D remains unclear. V was shortened by 7 bases and J by 0 bases, with 13 bases between the two germline ends. The CDR3 length is 16 residues. Germline loops: CDR1 LNHDA, CDR2 SQIVND (reference sequence). Written as DNA, the CDR3 is TGTGCCAGTACTATGGACCGGAACTCTGGGGCCAACGTCCTGACTTTC. Encoded protein: CASTMDRNSGANVLTF. The full variable domain, in which reference TRBV19 and TRBJ2-6 provide the parts outside the CDR3, is DGGITQSPKYLFRKEGQNVTLSCEQNLNHDAMYWYRQDPGQGLRLIYYSQIVNDFQKGDIAEGYSVSREKKESFPLTVTSAQKNPTAFYLCASTMDRNSGANVLTFGAGSRLTVL.

This clonotype was counted many times. The V and J genes are TRBV30 and TRBJ1-4; D remains ambiguous. The germline V gene encodes CDR1 GTSNPN and CDR2 SVGIG (reference sequence). The CDR3 contains 13 residues. V lost 1 base and J lost 6, with 9 bases in between. CDR3 residues: CAWSAIFDEKLFF. DNA of the CDR3: TGTGCCTGGAGTGCCATTTTCGATGAAAAACTGTTTTTT.

The table lists this clonotype with many counts. V usage is TRBV20-1 and J usage is TRBJ2-5; D gene uncertain. The CDR3 covers 12 residues. Trimming took off 3 bases at V and 7 bases at J, with 12 bases between the two ends. CDR1 and CDR2 from the germline V gene are DFQATT and SNEGSKA (reference sequence). CDR3 nucleotide sequence: TGCAGTGCTAGTCTCTCAGTCGGGACCCAGTACTTC. It codes for CSASLSVGTQYF.

This clonotype has at least ten counts. The genes are TRBV7-9 and TRBJ2-7; 12 positions agree with TRBD2. In germline, CDR1 is SEHNR, CDR2 FQNEAQ (reference sequence). Trimming took 4 bases from V and 6 from J; bases not matched to a gene: 10. The length of the CDR3 is 16 residues. In nucleotides, the CDR3 is TGTGCCAGCAGCTCTCGGGTGACTAGCGGGAGTCGCGAGCAGTACTTC. As protein: CASSSRVTSGSREQYF.

This clonotype was observed at least ten times. The chain combines TRBV7-6 with TRBJ1-1; a possible D gene is TRBD1 (5 bases). CDR3 size: 14 residues. Germline values: CDR1 SGHVS, CDR2 FNYEAQ. Trimming removed 2 bases at V and 4 bases at J, with 11 bases between. This CDR3 reads CASSLTGHGTEAFF. CDR3 coding DNA: TGTGCCAGCAGCTTAACAGGCCACGGCACTGAAGCTTTCTTT. Full variable domain (remainder filled in from reference TRBV7-6 and TRBJ1-1): GAGVSQSPRYKVTKRGQDVALRCDPISGHVSLYWYRQALGQGPEFLTYFNYEAQQDKSGLPNDRFSAERPEGSISTLTIQRTEQRDSAMYRCASSLTGHGTEAFFGQGTRLTVV.

There are many counts of this clonotype. The rearrangement links TRBV20-1 to TRBJ2-5; D not resolved. The V gene lost 3 bases and the J gene lost 5 bases, with 16 bases spanning the gap. CDR3 length: 14 residues. Germline V gene data show CDR1 as DFQATT and CDR2 as SNEGSKA (reference sequence). The CDR3 DNA reads TGCAGTGCTAGGTCCCGAGAAGCCGGGGAGACCCAGTACTTC. Translating gives CSARSREAGETQYF.

This clonotype was observed many times. The rearrangement uses TRBV20-1 and TRBJ2-7, with D unclear. Germline CDR1 DFQATT, CDR2 SNEGSKA (reference sequence). CDR3 length: 13 residues. Trimming pared 6 bases from V and 2 bases from J, leaving 14 bases between. The CDR3 DNA reads as TGCAGTGCCCCGGGTCTTGGGGCCTACGAGCAGTACTTC. Translation gives CSAPGLGAYEQYF.

The chain links TRBV7-9 to TRBJ2-1, with D uncertain. The CDR3 extends over 14 amino acids. Germline values: CDR1 SEHNR, CDR2 FQNEAQ (reference sequence). V was trimmed by 2 bases and J by 3 bases, leaving 8 bases between them. CDR3 loop: CASSLYSDYNEQFF. CDR3 sequence (DNA): TGTGCCAGCAGCTTATATTCAGACTACAATGAGCAGTTCTTC.

The V and J genes are TRBV20-1 and TRBJ2-1; 15 nucleotides agree with TRBD2. The CDR3 extends over 17 amino acids. The germline CDR1 and CDR2 sequences are DFQATT and SNEGSKA (reference sequence). The CDR3 protein is CCSWGLAGGLSYNEQFF. The CDR3 coding sequence is TGCTGCTCCTGGGGACTAGCGGGGGGCCTTTCCTACAATGAGCAGTTCTTC.

At least ten counts were recorded for this clonotype. The DNA of the CDR3 is TGTGCCAGCAGTTTATGGGGCCAAGAGACCCAGTACTTC. It is translated as CASSLWGQETQYF. This rearrangement joins TRBV27 to TRBJ2-5; no reliable D call. The CDR3 runs 13 residues. Between the trimmed V and J ends, which lost 1 base and 1 base, there was a span of 4 bases. From germline, CDR1 is MNHEY and CDR2 SMNVEV (reference sequence).

In this sample, this clonotype turned up many times. The J gene is TRBJ2-5, the V gene TRBV5-1, with 7 nucleotides matching TRBD1. The CDR3 has 13 amino acids. The V and J ends lost 5 bases and 0 bases, in that order; junction bases with no gene match: 1. Germline V CDR1 and CDR2: SGHRS, YFSETQ. The chain's CDR3 is CASRQGDQETQYF. CDR3 DNA: TGCGCCAGCAGGCAGGGGGACCAAGAGACCCAGTACTTC.

On this clonotype: Possible read error: a much larger clone is one base away. The chain links TRBV20-1 to TRBJ2-2; possible D gene TRBD1, 6 bases. The germline V gene encodes CDR1 DFQATT and CDR2 SNEGSKA (reference sequence). The CDR3 has 14 amino acids. V dropped 2 bases and J dropped 0 bases, with 7 bases sitting between them. CDR3 in DNA: TGCAGTGCTAGATCAGGGGCGAACACCGGGGAGCTGTTTTTT. Encoded protein: CSARSGANTGELFF.

At least ten counts were recorded for this clonotype. The chain combines TRBV12-3 or TRBV12-4 with TRBJ1-2, with 11 bases aligning to TRBD1. The CDR3 length is 13 residues. V lost 2 bases to trimming and J lost 11 bases; unmatched junction nucleotides: 4. The CDR3 spells CASSLRDRGLYTF. Written as DNA, the CDR3 is TGTGCCAGCAGTTTAAGGGACAGGGGGTTGTACACCTTC.